The TCR beta chain described here comes from a study of neurological immune-mediated disorders (dated 2019 in TCRdb). Background on the whole study: Among the roughly 34 multiple sclerosis patients, relapsing-remitting MS was present in 31 and secondary progressive MS was present in 3. Peripheral blood TCR-beta repertoires from patients with HTLV-I-associated myelopathy (HAM/TSP), patients with multiple sclerosis, and healthy controls were compared in the study using UMI-based sequencing. Longitudinal samples, technical triplicates and paired sorted CD4+ and CD8+ T-cell subsets, alongside PBMC samples, were included among the 106 TCR-beta libraries. Of the approximately 70 subjects in the cohort, about 14 were HAM/TSP patients, some 34 were multiple sclerosis patients, and around 20 were healthy controls.

Unsorted PBMC libraries were generated from 2 million PBMCs stored in RNAlater at -80 °C until RNA extraction. The multiple sclerosis patients were enrolled in a US clinical protocol that used magnetic resonance imaging to evaluate disease progression. PBMCs were separated from peripheral blood using Ficoll-Hypaque density gradient centrifugation and then cryopreserved in liquid nitrogen. cDNA was synthesized by template-switch 5'RACE using a primer carrying a 10-nucleotide random unique molecular identifier by which each TCR transcript was tagged. Over 170 million TCR-beta sequences, covering 15-18 subjects, were produced in each sequencing run. Total RNA was extracted with the RNeasy kit. The KAPA Real-time Library Amplification kit was used to amplify TCR-beta VDJ regions with primers for the TCR constant region and the 5'RACE anchor. A first PCR added sample indexes and Illumina adaptors, after which a second PCR increased the library yield. After Ampure bead purification, the roughly 650 bp TCR product was size-selected on a 2% E-gel SizeSelection system. Library quality was checked on a Bioanalyzer, concentration was measured with Qubit, and libraries were quantified with the Kapa Library Quantification kit before pooling. Paired-end 2 x 150 bp sequencing of the libraries was performed on an Illumina HiSeq 2500. To increase sequence diversity, about 25-31% phiX was spiked into each library pool. Per the source publication's procedure: The UMI-based MiGEC pipeline processed quality-filtered reads and removed over 80% of raw TCR sequences during error correction. IMGT germline references were used for aligning VDJ genes, and each clonotype was defined as a unique CDR3 amino acid sequence together with its V-J genes. Clonal expansion, Shannon diversity and CDR3 relatedness were evaluated with VDJtools (CalcPairwiseDistances, ClusterSamples), while phylogenetic trees were built in CLCbio workbench. Clones with at least 8 unique UMIs were defined as expanded, with this threshold being based on coefficient-of-variation modelling across technical triplicates. TCRdb cleaned the public reads at Q25 with fastp, built clones with MiXCR and kept in-frame beta chains. When rows share a CDR3 protein, they turn into one entry using the most common DNA and genes. TCRdb, rather than the study authors, made the V and J calls. The sample records fewer than 80,000 distinct CDR3 sequences, 4% to 6% of which are singletons. The ten largest clonotypes hold approximately 3% of the sample.

The research as a whole found: In a phylogenetic analysis, the repertoires of 18 out of 34 MS patients fell into a single cluster of related CDR3 sequences, pointing to a possible signature at the repertoire level. No identical CDR3 amino acid sequences were found to be shared among expanded clones across subjects, suggesting that TCR-beta repertoires were private in all groups. TCR clonal expansion was greatest in HAM/TSP patients and smallest in MS patients, who ranked below even healthy controls. The MS cluster showed no association with clinical or MRI features, and the authors stated that larger cohorts are needed.

A note on this clonotype: The antigen it binds to is not known. Nothing much larger sits one base from this clone, and base qualities are not available.

V is cut by 5 bases and J by 0 bases, and the space between the germline ends is 12 bases. The CDR3, cysteine through phenylalanine, is 14 amino acids long. The sequence is cut down to CDR3 DNA, 42 bases in frame from base 1. The germline V gene (reference sequence) supplies CDR1 DFQATT and CDR2 SNEGSKA. This chain joins TRBV20-1 to TRBJ2-3; no D gene is confidently identified. Sequenced input: PBMCs. The source of this sequence is a woman younger than 45 with multiple sclerosis. The encoded CDR3 is CSAPLASSTDTQYF. The DNA is TGCAGTGCTCCCCTGGCTAGTAGCACAGATACGCAGTATTTT.